These 12 T cell receptor beta chains were all obtained from the same sample, sequenced in a study of lymphopenia after photon versus proton radiotherapy. Generated by immunoSEQ multiplex PCR, the TCRdb table keeps only in-frame clones and is missing some. The table records around 42,000 clones, 65% to 90% of them present only once. This specimen was peripheral blood, taken from a patient treated with photon-based radiotherapy. Receptors originate from a man in his forties with gastric cancer.

This chain uses TRBV2 with TRBJ2-3; D is uncertain. Per the germline V gene, CDR1 is SNHLY and CDR2 is FYNNEI. The CDR3 runs to 13 residues. V was shortened by 7 bases and J by 1 base, with 9 bases between the two germline ends. The CDR3: CASNGPGTDTQYF. Here the CDR3 DNA reads TGTGCCAGCAATGGGCCAGGCACAGATACGCAGTATTTT.

V and J are TRBV15 and TRBJ1-4, with D possibly TRBD1 on 5 matching bases. CDR1 is LNHNV, CDR2 YYDKDF, per germline (reference sequence). V was trimmed by 0 bases and J by 7 bases, leaving 12 bases between them. The CDR3 loop spans 15 amino acids. CDR3 sequence: CATSRDRSGAEKLFF. The CDR3 nucleotides are TGTGCCACCAGCAGAGATCGATCCGGGGCTGAAAAACTGTTTTTT.

The CDR3, as DNA: TGCGCCAGCAGCCCTTTTTCAAGTCAGGGTTATAGCAATCAGCCCCAGCATTTT. It yields the protein CASSPFSSQGYSNQPQHF. This chain uses TRBV4-1 with TRBJ1-5; tentatively, D is TRBD1 (5 bases). V was shortened by 4 bases and J by 0 bases, with 19 bases between the two germline ends. Germline CDR1 is MGHRA and CDR2 is YSYEKL. CDR3 size: 18 residues.

J is TRBJ1-3 and V is TRBV7-9, with TRBD1 as a possible D gene (5 bases). The length of the CDR3 is 14 residues. The V gene's germline CDR1 is SEHNR and CDR2 FQNEAQ (reference sequence). V shed 0 bases and J shed 4 bases, with 7 bases lying between them. The CDR3 is CASSLAGGGNTIYF. In nucleotides, the CDR3 is TGTGCCAGCAGCTTAGCGGGGGGAGGAAACACCATATATTTT.

The chain recombines TRBV5-1 with TRBJ1-6; TRBD1 aligns across 11 bases. The V gene end was trimmed by 3 bases and the J gene end by 9 bases; junction bases not matched to a gene: 5. Per germline, CDR1 SGHRS and CDR2 YFSETQ. The CDR3 runs to 15 residues. CDR3 nucleotide sequence: TGCGCCAGCAGCTGGACAGGGGGCCAAGGTTCACCCCTCCACTTT. Translating gives CASSWTGGQGSPLHF.

V is TRBV7-2 and J is TRBJ2-2; D unclear. The CDR3 sequence is 14 residues long. V gave up 5 bases and J gave up 4 bases, with 11 bases separating them. The germline V gene encodes CDR1 SGHTA and CDR2 FQGNSA. CDR3 loop: CASSAVIATGELFF. The CDR3, as DNA: TGTGCCAGCAGCGCTGTTATTGCCACCGGGGAGCTGTTTTTT. The whole variable domain, remainder taken from reference TRBV7-2 and TRBJ2-2, is GAGVSQSPSNKVTEKGKDVELRCDPISGHTALYWYRQSLGQGLEFLIYFQGNSAPDKSGLPSDRFSAERTGGSVSTLTIQRTQQEDSAVYLCASSAVIATGELFFGEGSRLTVL.

The rearrangement joins TRBV4-2 to TRBJ2-3, with D tentatively TRBD2 (7 bases). The germline gives CDR1 LGHNA, CDR2 YNFKEQ. The V end was cut by 0 bases, the J end by 3 bases, with 13 bases between. This CDR3 contains 16 residues. The CDR3 region has the DNA TGTGCCAGCAGCCAAGATATCGGGGGGACAACAGATACGCAGTATTTT. Amino acid sequence: CASSQDIGGTTDTQYF.

The rearrangement links TRBV7-9 to TRBJ1-4; 9 nucleotides align to TRBD1. Germline CDR1 and CDR2: SEHNR and FQNEAQ (reference sequence). This CDR3 contains 15 residues. Germline trimming cut 6 bases from V and 5 bases from J; bases unmatched to any gene: 7. The CDR3, as DNA: TGTGCCAGCAGACCATGGGACAGGGAAAATGAAAAACTGTTTTTT. Residues: CASRPWDRENEKLFF. Based on the CDR3 plus reference TRBV7-9 and TRBJ1-4, the full variable domain is DTGVSQNPRHKITKRGQNVTFRCDPISEHNRLYWYRQTLGQGPEFLTYFQNEAQLEKSRLLSDRFSAERPKGSFSTLEIQRTEQGDSAMYLCASRPWDRENEKLFFGSGTQLSVL.

The gene calls are TRBV7-2 and TRBJ1-5, with TRBD1 as a possible D gene (5 bases). Trimming cost V 7 bases and J 4 bases, with 11 bases left between them. Per the germline V gene, CDR1 is SGHTA and CDR2 is FQGNSA. The CDR3 has 13 residues. CDR3: CASNQGVNQPQHF. The DNA for the CDR3 is TGTGCCAGCAACCAGGGAGTAAATCAGCCCCAGCATTTT.

V is TRBV6-6 and J is TRBJ2-6; D ambiguous. The germline V gene has CDR1 MNHNY and CDR2 SVGAGI (reference sequence). The CDR3 has 14 residues. V was cut by 8 bases and J by 4 bases, with 12 bases left in between. The CDR3 coding sequence is TGTGCCAGCGACGCGAGTCCCGGGGCCAACGTCCTGACTTTC. Translated: CASDASPGANVLTF.

The gene calls are TRBV5-1 and TRBJ2-2, with a tentative D call TRBD2 (8 bases). The CDR3 contains 15 residues. Trimming took 4 bases from V and 5 from J, leaving 15 bases between them. Germline V gives CDR1 SGHRS, CDR2 YFSETQ. The CDR3 protein is CASSREGAKTGELFF. CDR3 DNA: TGCGCCAGCAGCCGGGAGGGGGCAAAGACCGGGGAGCTGTTTTTT.

V is TRBV6-4 and J is TRBJ2-1; no definite D call. The germline gives CDR1 MRHNA, CDR2 SNTAGT. The V gene lost 10 bases and the J gene lost 4 bases, with 8 bases spanning the gap. The CDR3 is 11 amino acids. CDR3: CATRSYNEQFF. In nucleotides, the CDR3 is TGTGCCACTAGATCTTACAATGAGCAGTTCTTC.